Shown below are 18 T cell receptor beta chains from a single sample sequenced in a study of CD8 T cells in Susac syndrome. The authors reverse transcribed roughly 0.5 to 1 ug RNA with random hexamers. From the immunoSEQ multiplex PCR reads, TCRdb called clonotypes with MiXCR, one entry per CDR3 protein. The sample consists of just over 150,000 distinct CDR3 sequences, over 85% of them appearing once. The specimen sequenced was CD8+ T cells from PBMCs. These receptors all come from a human donor with multiple sclerosis.

The chain has TRBV7-9 and TRBJ1-1; a weak D match, TRBD1 (6 bases). This CDR3 comprises 14 residues. V lost 1 base to trimming and J lost 4 bases, with 10 bases between them. CDR1 is SEHNR, CDR2 FQNEAQ, per germline (reference sequence). The CDR3: CASSLEQGSTEAFF. CDR3 bases: TGTGCCAGCAGCTTAGAACAGGGTTCCACTGAAGCTTTCTTT.

This chain uses TRBV12-5 with TRBJ1-5; D not resolved. Germline V gene data show CDR1 as LGHNT and CDR2 as FRNRAP. This CDR3 has 13 amino acids. V was clipped by 0 bases and J by 2 bases, with 2 bases between them. The chain's CDR3 is CASGLVGNQPQHF. CDR3 DNA sequence: TGTGCTAGTGGTTTGGTAGGCAATCAGCCCCAGCATTTT.

The chain joins TRBV29-1 to TRBJ1-6; the D gene is possibly TRBD1 (5 bases). Germline CDR1 and CDR2: SQVTM and ANQGSEA. This CDR3 spans 13 amino acids. The V end was cut by 6 bases, the J end by 7 bases, with 13 bases between. The chain's CDR3 is CSVLTVENSPLHF. The CDR3 region has the DNA TGCAGCGTCTTGACAGTCGAGAATTCACCCCTCCACTTT.

The chain employs TRBV12-3 or TRBV12-4 and TRBJ2-3; 7 bases are shared with TRBD2. The CDR3 spans 12 residues. V dropped 7 bases and J dropped 6; count of bases not matched to a gene: 4. The CDR3 protein is CASNSGADTQYF. Here the CDR3 DNA reads TGTGCCAGCAACAGCGGGGCGGATACGCAGTATTTT.

This sequence joins TRBV12-3 or TRBV12-4 and TRBJ2-2, with 7 bases lining up with TRBD1. CDR3 length equals 15 residues. J lost 2 bases, V lost 5 bases, and 5 bases had no gene match. DNA of the CDR3: TGTGCCAGCAGTGTCTGGGACAGTAACACCGGGGAGCTGTTTTTT. Translated: CASSVWDSNTGELFF.

The V call is TRBV29-1, the J call TRBJ1-1; D not certain. Germline CDR1 reads SQVTM; CDR2 reads ANQGSEA. The CDR3 consists of 12 residues. The V and J ends lost 7 bases and 0 bases respectively, with 9 bases between them. The CDR3 here is CSALGLNTEAFF. DNA of the CDR3: TGCAGCGCCCTGGGCTTGAACACTGAAGCTTTCTTT.

V and J are TRBV20-1 and TRBJ2-7; unclear D gene. Deletions cut 0 bases from V and 0 bases from J, with 9 bases between. The CDR3 contains 14 residues. Per germline, CDR1 DFQATT and CDR2 SNEGSKA (reference sequence). This CDR3 is CSARESPVSYEQYF. In DNA form, the CDR3 reads TGCAGTGCTAGAGAGTCCCCAGTCTCCTACGAGCAGTACTTC.

The rearrangement links TRBV7-8 to TRBJ2-5, with 7 nucleotides matching TRBD2. V lost 2 bases to trimming and J lost 0 bases; unmatched junction nucleotides: 0. The CDR3 contains 14 residues. Germline loops: CDR1 SGHVS, CDR2 FQNEAQ. CDR3 region: CASSLSGNQETQYF. The CDR3 DNA is TGTGCCAGCAGCTTAAGCGGGAACCAAGAGACCCAGTACTTC.

Concerning this clonotype itself: The junction differs from germline at one of its ends, possibly a read error. This chain links TRBV12-3 or TRBV12-4 with TRBJ2-2, with D hard to call. CDR3 length equals 12 residues. For the CDR3, the DNA is TGTGCCAGCGCCCCGGGCACCGCGGAGCTGTTTTTT. This gives the protein CASAPGTAELFF.

The chain carries TRBV12-5 and TRBJ2-7, with D perhaps matching TRBD1 (5 bases). This CDR3 has 14 amino acids. The germline V and J ends were trimmed by 7 bases and 0 bases, with 13 bases remaining between them. CDR1 and CDR2 (germline): LGHNT, FRNRAP. CDR3 amino acids: CASDAGRISYEQYF. The CDR3 nucleotides read TGTGCTAGTGATGCAGGGCGGATCTCCTACGAGCAGTACTTC.

The gene calls are TRBV13 and TRBJ2-1, with TRBD2 matching over 12 bases. This CDR3 region has 14 residues. Germline V gene lookup returns CDR1 PRHDT and CDR2 FYEKMQ (reference sequence). Germline trimming cut 7 bases from V and 9 bases from J; bases unmatched to any gene: 7. The CDR3 nucleotides are TGTGCCAGCACCCTTCCGGGACTAGCGGGTGAGCAGTTCTTC. It yields the protein CASTLPGLAGEQFF.

The gene calls are TRBV9 and TRBJ2-5; D perhaps matches TRBD1 (6 bases). Germline V gene lookup returns CDR1 SGDLS and CDR2 YYNGEE. This CDR3 has 14 residues. V lost 3 bases and J 5 bases, leaving 14 bases between the germline ends. The CDR3, as DNA: TGTGCCAGCAGCGCGTCAGGGGCAGGGGAGACCCAGTACTTC. Amino acids: CASSASGAGETQYF. The full variable domain, with the rest looked up from reference TRBV9 and TRBJ2-5, is DSGVTQTPKHLITATGQRVTLRCSPRSGDLSVYWYQQSLDQGLQFLIQYYNGEERAKGNILERFSAQQFPDLHSELNLSSLELGDSALYFCASSASGAGETQYFGPGTRLLVL.

The chain uses TRBV6-6 and TRBJ2-7, with 7 bases that match TRBD1. V lost 4 bases to trimming and J lost 3 bases; unmatched junction nucleotides: 6. CDR3 size: 14 residues. Germline values: CDR1 MNHNY, CDR2 SVGAGI (reference sequence). The CDR3, as DNA: TGTGCCAGCAGTTTCTCCGGGACAGTCTACGAGCAGTACTTC. This codes for CASSFSGTVYEQYF.

The chain recombines TRBV14 with TRBJ2-5, with D perhaps matching TRBD1 (6 bases). Germline CDR1 reads SGHDN; CDR2 reads FVKESK. This CDR3 is 14 amino acids long. V lost 1 base and J 5 bases, leaving 11 bases between the germline ends. The CDR3 DNA is TGTGCCAGCAGCCAAGGGGGGCCATGGGAGACCCAGTACTTC. Protein product: CASSQGGPWETQYF.

The genes are TRBV27 and TRBJ2-4; 7 bases line up with TRBD1. This CDR3 is built from 17 residues. J gave up 9 bases and V 4 bases, and 18 bases lay outside the gene matches. Germline loops: CDR1 MNHEY, CDR2 SMNVEV (reference sequence). CDR3 nucleotide sequence: TGTGCCAGCAGTTCCTCCCCCGGGACAGCTCGTTTTGGCATTCAGTACTTC. It is translated as CASSSSPGTARFGIQYF.

This rearrangement joins TRBV19 to TRBJ2-4, with 8 bases that match TRBD1. The V gene's germline CDR1 is LNHDA and CDR2 SQIVND (reference sequence). The CDR3 is 15 amino acids. V lost 0 bases and J lost 6; bases outside the gene matches: 4. CDR3 sequence reads: CASSIDHDRGNIQYF. CDR3 nucleotide sequence: TGTGCCAGTAGTATAGATCATGACAGGGGAAACATTCAGTACTTC.

The chain uses TRBV11-2 and TRBJ2-7, with TRBD1 identical over 9 bases. CDR1 is SGHAT, CDR2 FQNNGV, per germline. The CDR3 runs to 15 residues. V lost 3 bases, J lost 3 bases, and 6 bases stayed unmatched. As DNA, the CDR3 is TGTGCCAGCAGCTTTCGACAGGGGGTTGTCTACGAGCAGTACTTC. Residues: CASSFRQGVVYEQYF. Variable domain in full (rest from reference TRBV11-2 and TRBJ2-7): EAGVAQSPRYKIIEKRQSVAFWCNPISGHATLYWYQQILGQGPKLLIQFQNNGVVDDSQLPKDRFSAERLKGVDSTLKIQPAKLEDSAVYLCASSFRQGVVYEQYFGPGTRLTVT.

This chain uses TRBV12-3 or TRBV12-4 with TRBJ2-7; D gene unclear. The ends were cut back, 4 bases at V and 2 bases at J, with 12 bases in the middle. The CDR3 runs to 14 residues. DNA for the CDR3: TGTGCCAGCAGTTACAGTTCCTTTCCCTACGAGCAGTACTTC. Its translation: CASSYSSFPYEQYF.